This TCR beta chain emerged from a study of molecular identifiers for immune sequencing clone quantification. This clonotype has at least ten counts. The target antigen is unknown. MiXCR, applied by TCRdb to the PCR reads, yields one record per CDR3 protein. The sample contains about 640,000 distinct CDR3 sequences, approximately 20% of which appear only once. Findings and limits, study-wide: Clones of above 20 RNA copies carried over 98% of effector molecules; in naive cells they carried under 1%.

With 5 bases removed from V and 5 bases from J, the gap between germline ends came to 10 bases. The CDR3 is 13 residues long. Germline CDR1 and CDR2: MDHEN and SYDVKM. The sample was naive CD8+ T cells from blood, with Jurkat cell RNA spiked in. Subset: FACS-sorted CD8+CD4-CCR7+CD45RA+ naive T cells. This sequence originates from a human donor in good health. Some libraries in this study had Jurkat cell RNA spiked in. The rearrangement uses TRBV28 and TRBJ1-5; D is undetermined. DNA of the CDR3: TGTGCCAGCAGTCCCTCTAGACATCAGCCCCAGCATTTT. It translates to CASSPSRHQPQHF. Variable domain in full (rest from reference TRBV28 and TRBJ1-5): DVKVTQSSRYLVKRTGEKVFLECVQDMDHENMFWYRQDPGLGLRLIYFSYDVKMKEKGDIPEGYSVSREKKERFSLILESASTNQTSMYLCASSPSRHQPQHFGDGTRLSIL.